The 3 T cell receptor beta chains listed next were all sequenced from one sample in a study of T cells in localized non-small cell lung cancer (dated by TCRdb to the early 2020s). Libraries were built with the immunoSEQ multiplex PCR assay. TCRdb stores this immuneACCESS table with in-frame sequences only. Part of the clones is absent; in the studies checked, under half of the shortfall reflects unresolved V genes, and no reason is known for the rest. This sample holds fewer than 9,000 clones; around half were observed only once. The ten top clones hold 3.8% of the sample. Material: lymph node tissue, obtained before any cancer treatment. Receptor source: a man aged 40 to 70 with stage I lung adenocarcinoma.

This clone was picked up a small number of times. This chain links TRBV11-3 with TRBJ2-5, with 10 bases matching TRBD2. This CDR3 is 14 amino acids long. Trimming cost V 5 bases and J 9 bases; bases outside gene matches: 9. Germline V lookup: CDR1 SGHNT, CDR2 YENEEA. The chain's CDR3 is CASSLQSSGGSQYF. The DNA of the CDR3 is TGTGCCAGCAGCCTGCAATCTAGCGGGGGTTCCCAGTACTTC.

The chain carries TRBV23-1 and TRBJ2-2, with D tentatively TRBD2 (6 bases). TRBV23-1 is an ORF; its function is uncertain. V was cut by 0 bases and J by 4 bases, with 12 bases left in between. The CDR3 runs 16 residues. DNA of the CDR3: TGCGCCAGCAGTCAATCGGCGGCGCGGGGCACCGGGGAGCTGTTTTTT. It is translated as CASSQSAARGTGELFF.

Sample share makes this clone medium-sized. The chain joins TRBV9 to TRBJ2-6; D call uncertain. Germline CDR1 is SGDLS and CDR2 is YYNGEE. Trimming stripped 5 bases from V and 3 bases from J, with 3 bases between. The CDR3 consists of 12 residues. Written as DNA, the CDR3 is TGTGCCAGCAGTGGTGGGGCCAACGTCCTGACTTTC. Its translation is CASSGGANVLTF.